This T cell receptor (beta chain) was sequenced in a study of identical twins. General study results and limits: A partial confounding effect on zero-insertion analyses could come from invariant MAIT and iNKT cells. Twin sharing of out-of-frame TCR alpha was underestimated by models in monozygotic pairs. Among beta out-of-frame sequences, excess sharing between twins appeared weaker.

Each cDNA held unique molecular identifiers, and template switching gave it a universal primer site. MiXCR, applied by TCRdb to the 5' RACE reads, yields one record per CDR3 protein. The table includes nearly 250,000 distinct CDR3 sequences, around 6.6% detected once. This clonotype was observed at least ten times. Its antigen is as yet unknown. CDR3 size: 15 residues. CDR1 is MNHEY and CDR2 is SVGEGT in the germline V gene. V was pared by 4 bases and J by 8 bases, with 10 bases of the junction left unmatched. The sample also formed part of further work on yellow fever vaccine responses in identical twins.

Sequenced: memory (CD45RO+) T cells sorted from blood. The chain joins TRBV6-2 or TRBV6-3 to TRBJ2-1; 8 nucleotides align to TRBD1. This sequence was found in a woman in her late teens or twenties in good health. The CDR3 region is CASSSGQGDLHEQFF. DNA for the CDR3: TGTGCCAGCAGTTCCGGACAGGGCGACCTCCATGAGCAGTTCTTC.